The following is a TCR beta chain sequence with its context. Its antigen is not identified. The authors ran a second PCR of about 6 to 12 cycles using a sample-barcoded 5' primer and a J-beta primer mix. TCRdb itself ran the 5' RACE reads through MiXCR, one entry per CDR3 protein. The table lists approximately 1,000,000 distinct CDR3 sequences, 35% to 50% of them singletons. Germline V lookup: CDR1 MNHNS, CDR2 SASEGT. This CDR3 spans 14 amino acids. Trimming shortened V by 7 bases and J by 5 bases, and 17 bases separated the two germline ends. The entry originates in a study of blood T cells in healthy people across ages. Notes on the study in general: The study regarded diversity estimates from one million T cells as underestimates.

This rearrangement joins TRBV6-1 to TRBJ2-5, with D maybe TRBD2 (5 bases). The clonotype comes from a woman aged 60-75 years in good health. The sample consisted of blood. CDR3 amino acids: CASKRSPMGETQYF. The CDR3 DNA follows: TGTGCCAGCAAGCGGTCGCCCATGGGGGAGACCCAGTACTTC.